Below are 17 T cell receptor beta chains sequenced from a single sample in a study of T cell responses to AZD1222 COVID-19 vaccine. Data came from immunoSEQ multiplex PCR; TCRdb stores just in-frame clones and leaves some out. Here the sample spans approximately 110,000 clones, around 90% being singletons. This specimen was peripheral blood, taken on day 0 of MenACWY control vaccination. The origin of the receptors is an adult in good health.

The CDR3 DNA reads TGTGCCAGCAGTGAAGATTTTTCCAATTCACCCCTCCACTTT. Translation: CASSEDFSNSPLHF. V is TRBV6-1 and J is TRBJ1-6, with D hard to call. The V end was cut by 1 base, the J end by 7 bases, with 8 bases between. This CDR3 is built from 14 residues. Germline V gene data show CDR1 as MNHNS and CDR2 as SASEGT.

This chain joins TRBV5-1 and TRBJ2-2; 7 bases align to TRBD1. Germline V gives CDR1 SGHRS, CDR2 YFSETQ. V was clipped by 3 bases and J by 6 bases; unmatched bases: 14. CDR3 length equals 17 residues. CDR3 residues: CASSWARTGLISGELFF. As DNA, the CDR3 is TGCGCCAGCAGCTGGGCGAGGACAGGCCTGATATCCGGGGAGCTGTTTTTT.

This chain uses TRBV29-1 with TRBJ2-1, with 10 bases aligning to TRBD2. Germline V lookup: CDR1 SQVTM, CDR2 ANQGSEA. The CDR3 extends over 14 amino acids. Trimming removed 4 bases from V and 7 bases from J; junction bases left unmatched: 7. The CDR3 spells CSVVAGGFGNEQFF. The CDR3 nucleotides are TGCAGCGTTGTAGCGGGAGGATTTGGGAATGAGCAGTTCTTC.

The sample holds many counts of this clone. This chain links TRBV18 with TRBJ2-1; 7 bases line up with TRBD1. Germline V CDR1 and CDR2: KGHSH, LQKENI. Trimming cost V 3 bases and J 7 bases; bases outside gene matches: 6. The CDR3 is made up of 14 amino acids. CDR3 sequence reads: CASSPGQQGNEQFF. CDR3 sequence (DNA): TGTGCCAGCTCACCGGGACAGCAGGGGAATGAGCAGTTCTTC.

The chain is built from TRBV5-1 and TRBJ1-2, with 7 bases that match TRBD1. V trimming: 0 bases; J trimming: 7 bases; junction bases outside the gene matches: 6. Germline V gene data show CDR1 as SGHRS and CDR2 as YFSETQ. The CDR3 has 14 residues. The CDR3 nucleotides are TGCGCCAGCAGCTTGGATACAGGGGATCCTGGCTACACCTTC. Its protein is CASSLDTGDPGYTF.

This clone was seen just once. In DNA, the CDR3 is TGCGCCAGCAGCCAAGATGTGGCAGGAGATACGCAGTATTTT. Translating it yields CASSQDVAGDTQYF. The chain has TRBV4-3 and TRBJ2-3; the D is unclear. CDR3 length equals 14 residues. Germline CDR1 is LGHNA and CDR2 is YSLEER. Trimming stripped 0 bases from V and 5 bases from J, with 9 bases between.

The rearrangement uses TRBV27 and TRBJ1-2; D gene unclear. The germline CDR1 and CDR2 sequences are MNHEY and SMNVEV (reference sequence). This CDR3 has 13 amino acids. The V and J ends lost 1 base and 1 base respectively, with 4 bases between them. In DNA, the CDR3 is TGTGCCAGCAGTTTATACAGTAACTATGGCTACACCTTC. It yields the protein CASSLYSNYGYTF.

The V gene is TRBV28, the J gene TRBJ1-2, with a weak D call TRBD1 (5 bases). Trimming took off 7 bases at V and 8 bases at J, with 17 bases between the two ends. Per germline, CDR1 MDHEN and CDR2 SYDVKM. The CDR3 spans 13 residues. CDR3 amino acids: CASTYKGRGGYTF. CDR3 coding DNA: TGTGCCAGCACCTATAAGGGAAGGGGCGGCTACACCTTC.

The rearrangement uses TRBV29-1 and TRBJ1-1, with D uncertain. This CDR3 has 14 residues. Trimming cost V 7 bases and J 3 bases, with 18 bases left between them. Germline V gene lookup returns CDR1 SQVTM and CDR2 ANQGSEA. In DNA form, the CDR3 reads TGCAGCGCTTGCTATTCCGTTAGGGACACTGAAGCTTTCTTT. Its protein is CSACYSVRDTEAFF. Full variable domain (outside the CDR3, taken from reference TRBV29-1 and TRBJ1-1): SAVISQKPSRDICQRGTSLTIQCQVDSQVTMMFWYRQQPGQSLTLIATANQGSEATYESGFVIDKFPISRPNLTFSTLTVSNMSPEDSSIYLCSACYSVRDTEAFFGQGTRLTVV.

The chain has TRBV24-1 and TRBJ2-7, with TRBD2 matching 14 bases. CDR1 is KGHDR, CDR2 SFDVKD, per germline. The CDR3 has 19 amino acids. V shed 4 bases, J shed 5 bases, and the junction held 15 bases outside the gene matches. CDR3 sequence: CATSDPQGLAGDSVHEQYF. CDR3 coding DNA: TGTGCCACCAGTGACCCCCAGGGACTAGCGGGAGATTCGGTTCACGAGCAGTACTTC.

As DNA, the CDR3 is TGTGCCAGCAGCCCCTACGGGGGTCAGCCCCAGCATTTT. It codes for CASSPYGGQPQHF. The chain couples TRBV6-2 or TRBV6-3 to TRBJ1-5; D possibly corresponds to TRBD1 (5 bases). Trimming pared 6 bases from V and 6 bases from J, leaving 12 bases between. There are 13 residues in the CDR3. Germline assignment: CDR1 MNHEY and CDR2 SVGEGT.

For the CDR3, the DNA is TGCGCCAGCAGCCAAAACGAGATGACTGGAAACACCATATATTTT. As protein: CASSQNEMTGNTIYF. This rearrangement joins TRBV5-1 to TRBJ1-3; D is ambiguous. There are 15 residues in the CDR3. The V gene lost 4 bases and the J gene lost 2 bases, with 13 bases spanning the gap. The V gene's germline CDR1 is SGHRS and CDR2 YFSETQ. Full variable domain (remainder filled in from reference TRBV5-1 and TRBJ1-3): KAGVTQTPRYLIKTRGQQVTLSCSPISGHRSVSWYQQTPGQGLQFLFEYFSETQRNKGNFPGRFSGRQFSNSRSEMNVSTLELGDSALYLCASSQNEMTGNTIYFGEGSWLTVV.

The genes are TRBV5-5 and TRBJ1-6; D is uncertain. This CDR3 comprises 14 residues. Germline V gene lookup returns CDR1 SGHKS and CDR2 YYEKEE (reference sequence). The V end lost 2 bases, the J end lost 6 bases, and 9 bases lay between the germline ends. CDR3 DNA: TGTGCCAGCAGCTTATGGGGTGGTAATTCACCCCTCCACTTT. This encodes CASSLWGGNSPLHF.

This rearrangement joins TRBV7-2 to TRBJ1-2; 8 nucleotides agree with TRBD1. V gave up 1 base and J gave up 4 bases; unmatched junction bases: 5. This CDR3 region has 15 residues. Per the germline V gene, CDR1 is SGHTA and CDR2 is FQGNSA. The CDR3 DNA is TGTGCCAGCAGCTTAGTCAGGGGGCAGGTCTATGGCTACACCTTC. Its translation: CASSLVRGQVYGYTF.

The chain carries TRBV4-1 and TRBJ2-7; the match to TRBD2 covers 7 bases. The germline gives CDR1 MGHRA, CDR2 YSYEKL. With 1 base clipped from V and 4 bases from J, the junction kept 7 bases outside the gene matches. There are 15 residues in the CDR3. The CDR3 loop is CASSQGSSGDYEQYF. CDR3 DNA: TGCGCCAGCAGCCAAGGGTCCAGCGGGGATTACGAGCAGTACTTC.

J is TRBJ1-2 and V is TRBV10-3; D gene ambiguous. The germline CDR1 and CDR2 sequences are ENHRY and SYGVKD. V lost 4 bases and J 1 base, leaving 10 bases between the germline ends. This CDR3 contains 14 residues. In DNA form, the CDR3 reads TGTGCCATCAGTGCGCGGGATTTTAACTATGGCTACACCTTC. Its protein product is CAISARDFNYGYTF.

V usage is TRBV27 and J usage is TRBJ1-3; D not certain. Per the germline V gene, CDR1 is MNHEY and CDR2 is SMNVEV (reference sequence). Trimming pared 5 bases from V and 4 bases from J, leaving 12 bases between. The CDR3 totals 14 residues. The CDR3 DNA follows: TGTGCCAGCAGTCGAATTCCGCCCGGAAACACCATATATTTT. Its protein product is CASSRIPPGNTIYF.